This T cell receptor beta chain was found in a study of beta chain features in type 1 diabetes. As regards this clone: Antigen: not known.

The V gene's germline CDR1 is SGDLS and CDR2 YYNGEE. The CDR3 is 13 residues long. V lost 4 bases to trimming and J lost 3 bases, with 10 bases between them. Expressed TCRB transcripts were sequenced because the isolated RNA had all been reverse transcribed beforehand. It was found that naive, central memory and regulatory T cell samples averaged approximately 3.6 million reads. Sequencing used immunoSEQ multiplex PCR; TCRdb keeps in-frame clones, though not all of them. The table shows some 290,000 clones, with 24% occurring only once. Sorted populations all exceeded 98% purity. Overall study findings and caveats: Within each of all four CD4+ subsets, Type 1 diabetes patients had TCRB CDR3s that were moderately but significantly shorter. The naive, central memory and Treg TCRB repertoires of patients appeared to be more similar to one another than those of healthy donors.

The receptor was isolated from a woman in her twenties or thirties with type 1 diabetes. V is TRBV9 and J is TRBJ2-5; weak D call: TRBD1 (5 bases). Sequencing input: naive CD4+ T cells from blood. The CDR3 bases are TGTGCCAGCAGCATAGGGGCAGAAGAGACCCAGTACTTC. Protein product: CASSIGAEETQYF.